This T cell receptor beta chain is drawn from a study of OX40 agonist ivuxolimab in advanced cancers. Study as a whole: Partial responses were seen in three patients, one with hepatocellular carcinoma and two with cutaneous melanoma.

Clones were read by immunoSEQ multiplex PCR, and TCRdb kept only the in-frame ones, dropping some. Of about 17,000 clones listed, 73% are singletons. This clone has only a few counts. Its antigen is as yet unknown. General study results and limits: Averaging showed that CD8+ T cells had more expanded clones than CD4+ did. CD4+ and CD8+ T cells in blood underwent clonal expansion by week 6 at 0.1 to 3.0 mg/kg.

Germline loops: CDR1 LNHNV, CDR2 YYDKDF (reference sequence). CDR3 length: 14 residues. V gave up 6 bases and J gave up 0 bases; unmatched junction bases: 3. The source was CD4+ or CD8+ T cells sorted from blood, collected in a trial of the OX40 agonist ivuxolimab. The chain carries TRBV15 and TRBJ2-7; 9 positions match TRBD2. The TCR comes from an adult with an advanced solid tumor such as melanoma, head and neck, liver or kidney cancer. The CDR3 DNA is TGTGCCACCAGTTTTAGCGGGGGCTCCTACGAGCAGTACTTC. Its protein product is CATSFSGGSYEQYF.